Presented here are 8 T cell receptor beta chains from one specimen sequenced in a study of T cell clonality in common variable immunodeficiency. Some clones are missing from TCRdb's copy, which holds only in-frame ones; the method was immunoSEQ multiplex PCR. The sample presents roughly 79,000 clones, none singletons. Sequencing was carried out using peripheral blood mononuclear cells. Receptors were obtained from a person between 18 and 75 years old in good health.

This clone was seen ten or more times. Mismatch with germline at one junction end may stem from a read error. Read coverage stops 3 residues before the CDR3 terminus; the germline J gene supplies the remainder. The V and J genes are TRBV4-2 and TRBJ2-7, with 12 nucleotides matching TRBD2. Germline values: CDR1 LGHNA, CDR2 YNFKEQ. CDR3 length: 16 amino acids. CDR3 sequence reads: CASSQERLAGAYEQYF. CDR3 DNA (partial): TGCGCCAGCAGCCAAGAAAGACTAGCGGGAGCCTACGAG.

This clone was seen many times. The sequenced fragment ends 3 residues before the CDR3 boundary, so the rest is inferred from the germline J gene. The genes are TRBV18 and TRBJ1-2, with TRBD1 matching over 9 bases. Trimming removed 2 bases from V and 5 bases from J; junction bases left unmatched: 6. Germline V gene lookup returns CDR1 KGHSH and CDR2 LQKENI. There are 15 residues in the CDR3. The DNA read from the CDR3 is TGTGCCAGCTCACCAGAGGGACAGGGCTGGTATGGC. As protein: CASSPEGQGWYG. The full CDR3 sequence reads CASSPEGQGWYGYTF. Combining the CDR3 with reference TRBV18 and TRBJ1-2 gives the whole variable domain NAGVMQNPRHLVRRRGQEARLRCSPMKGHSHVYWYRQLPEEGLKFMVYLQKENIIDESGMPKERFSAEFPKEGPSILRIQQVVRGDSAAYFCASSPEGQGWYGYTFGSGTRLTVV.

There are many counts of this clone. The read gets to within 3 residues of the CDR3 end, and the germline J gene fills in the rest. The rearrangement joins TRBV7-3 to TRBJ1-1, with no clear D. CDR1 SGHTA and CDR2 FQGTGA come from the germline V gene. The CDR3 has 15 residues. The V and J ends lost 5 bases and 0 bases respectively, with 13 bases between them. This CDR3 reads CASSPGVAMNTEAFF. The CDR3 bases that were read are TGTGCCAGCAGCCCCGGGGTAGCCATGAACACTGAA.

In this sample, this clone turned up many times. The CDR3 end lies 3 residues beyond the end of the read and is filled in from the germline J gene. V gene TRBV13 combines with J gene TRBJ1-2; 7 nucleotides match TRBD1. This CDR3 contains 17 residues. J was trimmed by 1 base and V by 5 bases; bases with no gene match: 13. Germline V gene sequence: CDR1 PRHDT, CDR2 FYEKMQ (reference sequence). Here the CDR3 reads CASSPGHRGYGNYGYTF. CDR3 DNA (partial): TGTGCCAGCAGCCCCGGTCACAGGGGATATGGTAACTATGGC.

The sample holds many counts of this clone. The CDR3 goes on 3 residues after the read ends, and that part is filled in from the germline J gene. The chain recombines TRBV4-2 with TRBJ2-1, with D perhaps TRBD1 (5 bases). Germline V CDR1 and CDR2: LGHNA, YNFKEQ. V was clipped by 1 base and J by 7 bases, with 20 bases between them. The CDR3 consists of 17 residues. Incomplete CDR3 DNA: TGTGCCAGCAGCCAAGGCACAAGTACTTACAGGTTGAATGAG. Translating it yields CASSQGTSTYRLNE. The full CDR3 sequence reads CASSQGTSTYRLNEQFF.

This clone has at least ten counts. The CDR3 end falls 3 residues outside the read, so it is completed with the germline J gene. The V and J genes are TRBV28 and TRBJ2-7; 8 bases map to TRBD1. V lost 3 bases, J lost 4 bases, and 17 bases stayed unmatched. In germline, CDR1 is MDHEN, CDR2 SYDVKM. The CDR3 runs to 18 residues. The sequenced part of the CDR3 DNA is TGTGCCAGCAGTTTTGTCTACGGGGACAGGTCCTATACTTACGAG. Translating it yields CASSFVYGDRSYTYE. The complete CDR3 protein is CASSFVYGDRSYTYEQYF.

At least ten counts were recorded for this clone. From the germline J gene comes the end of the CDR3, since the read stops 3 residues before it. The gene calls are TRBV7-3 and TRBJ2-2; 7 positions agree with TRBD2. CDR1 is SGHTA, CDR2 FQGTGA, per germline. Losses at the gene ends were 1 base for V and 5 bases for J; bases not matched to a gene: 4. CDR3 size: 15 residues. CDR3 loop: CASSLNPGGTGELFF. CDR3 DNA, as far as it was read: TGTGCCAGCAGCTTAAACCCCGGGGGGACCGGGGAG.

This clone came up many times. The sequenced fragment ends 3 residues before the CDR3 boundary, so the rest is inferred from the germline J gene. V usage is TRBV30 and J usage is TRBJ1-1; D remains unclear. Trimming left V 1 base short and J 3 bases short, with 9 bases between. Per the germline V gene, CDR1 is GTSNPN and CDR2 is SVGIG (reference sequence). The CDR3 is made up of 13 amino acids. The CDR3 bases that were read are TGTGCCTGGAGTGCTCGAAGGGACACTGAA. Residues: CAWSARRDTE. In full, the CDR3 is CAWSARRDTEAFF.